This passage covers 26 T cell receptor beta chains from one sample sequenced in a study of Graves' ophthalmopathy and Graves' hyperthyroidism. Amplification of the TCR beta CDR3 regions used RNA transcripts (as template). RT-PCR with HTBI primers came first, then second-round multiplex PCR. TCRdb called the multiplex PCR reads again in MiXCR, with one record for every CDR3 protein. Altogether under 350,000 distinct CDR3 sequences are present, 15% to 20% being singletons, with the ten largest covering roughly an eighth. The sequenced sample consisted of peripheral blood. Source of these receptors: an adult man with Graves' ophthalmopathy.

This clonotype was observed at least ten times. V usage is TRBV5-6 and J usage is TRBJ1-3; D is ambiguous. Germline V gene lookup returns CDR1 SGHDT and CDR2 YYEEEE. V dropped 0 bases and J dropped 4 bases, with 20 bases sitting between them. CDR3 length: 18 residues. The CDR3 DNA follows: TGTGCCAGCAGCTTGGAATGGTCTGCGGGGAGTGGCGGAAACACCATATATTTT. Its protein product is CASSLEWSAGSGGNTIYF.

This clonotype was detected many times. This CDR3 reads CASSSGGRGPYNSPLHF. The DNA of the CDR3 is TGTGCCAGCAGTTCGGGAGGCAGAGGCCCCTATAATTCACCCCTCCACTTT. The chain has TRBV28 and TRBJ1-6; D is undetermined. Germline CDR1 MDHEN, CDR2 SYDVKM. Trimming pared 4 bases from V and 2 bases from J, leaving 15 bases between. There are 17 residues in the CDR3. Together with reference TRBV28 and TRBJ1-6, the CDR3 gives the full variable domain: DVKVTQSSRYLVKRTGEKVFLECVQDMDHENMFWYRQDPGLGLRLIYFSYDVKMKEKGDIPEGYSVSREKKERFSLILESASTNQTSMYLCASSSGGRGPYNSPLHFGNGTRLTVT.

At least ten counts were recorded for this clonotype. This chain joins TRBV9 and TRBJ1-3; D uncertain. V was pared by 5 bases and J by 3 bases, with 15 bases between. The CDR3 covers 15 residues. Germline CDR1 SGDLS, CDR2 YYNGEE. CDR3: CASSALRDLGNTIYF. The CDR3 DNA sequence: TGTGCCAGCAGTGCACTTCGGGATCTTGGAAACACCATATATTTT. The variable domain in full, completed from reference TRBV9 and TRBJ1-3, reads DSGVTQTPKHLITATGQRVTLRCSPRSGDLSVYWYQQSLDQGLQFLIQYYNGEERAKGNILERFSAQQFPDLHSELNLSSLELGDSALYFCASSALRDLGNTIYFGEGSWLTVV.

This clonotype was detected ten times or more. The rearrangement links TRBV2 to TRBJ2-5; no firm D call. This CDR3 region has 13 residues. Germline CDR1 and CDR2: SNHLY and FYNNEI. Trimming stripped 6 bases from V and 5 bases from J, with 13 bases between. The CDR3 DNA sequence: TGTGCCAGCAGGTTCCTGGCGGTGGAGACCCAGTACTTC. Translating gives CASRFLAVETQYF. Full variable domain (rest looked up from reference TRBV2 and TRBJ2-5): EPEVTQTPSHQVTQMGQEVILRCVPISNHLYFYWYRQILGQKVEFLVSFYNNEISEKSEIFDDQFSVERPDGSNFTLKIRSTKLEDSAMYFCASRFLAVETQYFGPGTRLLVL.

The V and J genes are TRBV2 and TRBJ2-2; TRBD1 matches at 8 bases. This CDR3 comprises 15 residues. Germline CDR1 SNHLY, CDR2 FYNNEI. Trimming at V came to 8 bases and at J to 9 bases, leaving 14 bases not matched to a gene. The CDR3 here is CASAKSRDRFRELFF. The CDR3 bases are TGTGCCAGCGCAAAGTCCCGGGACAGGTTCCGGGAGCTGTTTTTT.

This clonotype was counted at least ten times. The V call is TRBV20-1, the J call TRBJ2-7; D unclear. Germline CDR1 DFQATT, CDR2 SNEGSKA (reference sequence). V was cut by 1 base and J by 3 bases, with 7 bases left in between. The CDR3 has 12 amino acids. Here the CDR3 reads CSARVDGYEQYF. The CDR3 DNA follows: TGCAGTGCTAGAGTAGACGGCTACGAGCAGTACTTC.

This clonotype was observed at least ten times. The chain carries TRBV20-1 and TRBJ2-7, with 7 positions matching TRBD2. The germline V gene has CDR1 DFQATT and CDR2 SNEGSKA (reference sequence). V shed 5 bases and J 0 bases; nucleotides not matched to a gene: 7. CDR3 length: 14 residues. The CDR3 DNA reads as TGCAGTGCTCCTTCCGGGAGGACCTCCTACGAGCAGTACTTC. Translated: CSAPSGRTSYEQYF.

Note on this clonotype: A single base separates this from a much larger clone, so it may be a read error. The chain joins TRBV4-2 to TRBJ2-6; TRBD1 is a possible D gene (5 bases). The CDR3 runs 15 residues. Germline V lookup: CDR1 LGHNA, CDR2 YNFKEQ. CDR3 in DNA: TGTGCCAGCAGCCAAGATGGGTCTGGGGCCAACGCCCTGACTTTC. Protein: CASSQDGSGANALTF.

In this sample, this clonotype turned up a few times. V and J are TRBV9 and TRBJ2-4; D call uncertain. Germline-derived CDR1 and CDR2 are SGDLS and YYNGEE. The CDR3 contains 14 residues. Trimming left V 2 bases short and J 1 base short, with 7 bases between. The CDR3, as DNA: TGTGCCAGCAGCGTGCCTAGGGCCAAAAACATTCAGTACTTC. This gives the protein CASSVPRAKNIQYF.

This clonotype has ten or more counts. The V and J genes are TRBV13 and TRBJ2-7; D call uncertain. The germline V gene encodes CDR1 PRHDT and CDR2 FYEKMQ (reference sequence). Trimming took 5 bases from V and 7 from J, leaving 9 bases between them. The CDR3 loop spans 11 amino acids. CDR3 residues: CASSNGREQYF. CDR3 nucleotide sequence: TGTGCCAGCAGCAACGGGCGGGAGCAGTACTTC. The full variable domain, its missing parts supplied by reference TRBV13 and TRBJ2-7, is AAGVIQSPRHLIKEKRETATLKCYPIPRHDTVYWYQQGPGQDPQFLISFYEKMQSDKGSIPDRFSAQQFSDYHSELNMSSLELGDSALYFCASSNGREQYFGPGTRLTVT.

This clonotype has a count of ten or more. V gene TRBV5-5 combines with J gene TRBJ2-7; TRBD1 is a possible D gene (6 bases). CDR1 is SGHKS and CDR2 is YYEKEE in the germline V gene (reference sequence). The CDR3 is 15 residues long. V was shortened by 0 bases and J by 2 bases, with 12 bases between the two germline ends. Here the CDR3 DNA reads TGTGCCAGCAGCTTGGAGGACAGACTTACCTACGAGCAGTACTTC. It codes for CASSLEDRLTYEQYF.

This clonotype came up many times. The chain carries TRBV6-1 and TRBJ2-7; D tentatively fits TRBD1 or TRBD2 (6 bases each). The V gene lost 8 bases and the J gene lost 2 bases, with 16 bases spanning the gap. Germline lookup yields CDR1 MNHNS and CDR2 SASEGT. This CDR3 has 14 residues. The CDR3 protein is CASGSIGGPYEQYF. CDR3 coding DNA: TGTGCCAGCGGATCCATCGGGGGCCCCTACGAGCAGTACTTC.

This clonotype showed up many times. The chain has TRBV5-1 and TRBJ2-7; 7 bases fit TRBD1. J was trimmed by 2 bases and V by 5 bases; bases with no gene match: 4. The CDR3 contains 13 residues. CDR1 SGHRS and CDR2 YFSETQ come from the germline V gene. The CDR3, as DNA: TGCGCCAGCAGTATCGACAGGGCCTACGAGCAGTACTTC. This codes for CASSIDRAYEQYF.

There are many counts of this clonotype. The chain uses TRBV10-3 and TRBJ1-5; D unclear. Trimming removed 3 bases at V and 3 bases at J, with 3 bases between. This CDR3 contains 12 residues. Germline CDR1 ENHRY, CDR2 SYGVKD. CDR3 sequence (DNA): TGTGCCATCAGTGAAAACAATCAGCCCCAGCATTTT. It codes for CAISENNQPQHF.

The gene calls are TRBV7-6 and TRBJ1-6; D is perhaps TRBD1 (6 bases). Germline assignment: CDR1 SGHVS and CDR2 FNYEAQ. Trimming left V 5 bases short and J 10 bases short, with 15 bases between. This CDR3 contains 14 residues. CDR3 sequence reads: CASSPTGFSSPLHF. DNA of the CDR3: TGTGCCAGCAGCCCCACAGGGTTCTCATCACCCCTCCACTTT.

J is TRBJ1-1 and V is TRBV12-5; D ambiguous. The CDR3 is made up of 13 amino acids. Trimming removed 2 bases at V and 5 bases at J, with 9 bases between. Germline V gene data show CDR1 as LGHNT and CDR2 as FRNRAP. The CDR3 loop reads CASGLRGGTEAFF. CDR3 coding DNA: TGTGCTAGTGGTTTGCGCGGAGGAACTGAAGCTTTCTTT.

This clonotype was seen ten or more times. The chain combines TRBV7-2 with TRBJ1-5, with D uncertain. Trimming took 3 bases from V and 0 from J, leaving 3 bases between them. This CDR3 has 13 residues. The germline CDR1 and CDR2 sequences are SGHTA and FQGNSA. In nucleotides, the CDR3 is TGTGCCAGCAGCTTGTGTAGCAATCAGCCCCAGCATTTT. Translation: CASSLCSNQPQHF.

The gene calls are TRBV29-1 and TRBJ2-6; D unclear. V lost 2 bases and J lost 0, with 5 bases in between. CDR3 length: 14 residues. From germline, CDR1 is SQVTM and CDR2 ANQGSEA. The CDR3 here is CSVETSSGANVLTF. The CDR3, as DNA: TGCAGCGTTGAAACCAGCTCTGGGGCCAACGTCCTGACTTTC.

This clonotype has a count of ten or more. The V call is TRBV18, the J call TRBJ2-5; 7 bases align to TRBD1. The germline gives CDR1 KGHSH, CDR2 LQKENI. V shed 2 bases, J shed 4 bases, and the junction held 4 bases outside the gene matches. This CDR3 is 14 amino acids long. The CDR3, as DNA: TGTGCCAGCTCACCAAGAGCAGGGGGAGAGACCCAGTACTTC. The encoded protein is CASSPRAGGETQYF.

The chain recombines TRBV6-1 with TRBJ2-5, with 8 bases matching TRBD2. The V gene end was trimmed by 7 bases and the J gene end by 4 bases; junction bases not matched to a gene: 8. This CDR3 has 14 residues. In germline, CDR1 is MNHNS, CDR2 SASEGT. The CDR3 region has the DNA TGTGCCAGCACCTATACGGCGGGAGGAGAGACCCAGTACTTC. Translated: CASTYTAGGETQYF.

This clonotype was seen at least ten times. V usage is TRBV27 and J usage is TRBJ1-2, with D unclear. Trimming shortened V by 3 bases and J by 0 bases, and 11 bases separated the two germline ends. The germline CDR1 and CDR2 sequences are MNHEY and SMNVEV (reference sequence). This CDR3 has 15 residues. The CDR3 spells CASSLGRRANYGYTF. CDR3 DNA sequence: TGTGCCAGCAGTTTGGGCAGGAGGGCTAACTATGGCTACACCTTC.

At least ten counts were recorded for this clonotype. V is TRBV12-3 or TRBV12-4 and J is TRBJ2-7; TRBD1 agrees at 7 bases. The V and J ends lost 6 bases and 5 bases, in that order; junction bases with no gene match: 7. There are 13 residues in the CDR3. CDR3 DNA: TGTGCCAGCAGACCGACAGGGACCCACGAGCAGTACTTC. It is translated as CASRPTGTHEQYF.

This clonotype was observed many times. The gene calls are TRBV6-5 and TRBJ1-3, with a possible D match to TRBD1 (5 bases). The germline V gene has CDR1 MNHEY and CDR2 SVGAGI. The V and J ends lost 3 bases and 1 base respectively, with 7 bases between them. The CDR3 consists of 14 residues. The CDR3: CASSYWGSGNTIYF. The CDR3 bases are TGTGCCAGCAGTTATTGGGGGTCTGGAAACACCATATATTTT.

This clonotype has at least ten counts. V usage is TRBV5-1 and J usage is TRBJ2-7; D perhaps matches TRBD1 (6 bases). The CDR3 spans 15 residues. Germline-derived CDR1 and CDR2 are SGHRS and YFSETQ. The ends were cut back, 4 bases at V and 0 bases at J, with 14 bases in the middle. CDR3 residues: CASSPRQGSSYEQYF. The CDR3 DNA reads TGCGCCAGCAGCCCCCGTCAGGGGAGCTCCTACGAGCAGTACTTC.

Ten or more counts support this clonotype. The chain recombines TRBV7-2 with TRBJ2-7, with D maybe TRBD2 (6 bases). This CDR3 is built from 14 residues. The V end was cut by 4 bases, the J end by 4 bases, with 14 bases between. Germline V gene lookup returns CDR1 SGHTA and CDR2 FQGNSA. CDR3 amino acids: CASSYRLGGYEQYF. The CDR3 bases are TGTGCCAGCAGCTACCGACTGGGGGGTTACGAGCAGTACTTC.

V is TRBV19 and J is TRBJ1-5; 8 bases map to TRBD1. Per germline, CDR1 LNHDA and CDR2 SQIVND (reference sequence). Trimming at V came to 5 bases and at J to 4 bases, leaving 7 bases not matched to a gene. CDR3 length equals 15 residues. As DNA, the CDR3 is TGTGCCAGTAGTGCGACAGGGGAGTTAAATCAGCCCCAGCATTTT. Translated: CASSATGELNQPQHF.